This TCR beta chain appears in the sequencing data of a study of PD-1 blockade in classical Hodgkin lymphoma. The patients all showed relapse after autologous stem cell transplantation, while their brentuximab vedotin exposure varied. As concerns this clone: Its matching antigen is unknown.

Repertoires were generated with immunoSEQ multiplex PCR, while TCRdb's copy carries only in-frame clones and drops some. The profile shows some 150,000 clones, around 73% of them singletons. Trimming removed 0 bases from V and 2 bases from J; junction bases left unmatched: 1. The CDR3 runs 14 residues. Germline V gene data show CDR1 as GTSNPN and CDR2 as SVGIG (reference sequence). Findings of the study overall: Anyone who began nivolumab under 1 year after ASCT was excluded.

The rearrangement joins TRBV30 to TRBJ1-5, with TRBD1 identical over 7 bases. Sequenced material: peripheral blood mononuclear cells (PBMCs), taken before the second cycle of nivolumab. The origin of this receptor is a human donor with classical Hodgkin lymphoma. The CDR3 DNA follows: TGTGCCTGGAGTGTTGACAGGGGCAATCAGCCCCAGCATTTT. Translating gives CAWSVDRGNQPQHF.